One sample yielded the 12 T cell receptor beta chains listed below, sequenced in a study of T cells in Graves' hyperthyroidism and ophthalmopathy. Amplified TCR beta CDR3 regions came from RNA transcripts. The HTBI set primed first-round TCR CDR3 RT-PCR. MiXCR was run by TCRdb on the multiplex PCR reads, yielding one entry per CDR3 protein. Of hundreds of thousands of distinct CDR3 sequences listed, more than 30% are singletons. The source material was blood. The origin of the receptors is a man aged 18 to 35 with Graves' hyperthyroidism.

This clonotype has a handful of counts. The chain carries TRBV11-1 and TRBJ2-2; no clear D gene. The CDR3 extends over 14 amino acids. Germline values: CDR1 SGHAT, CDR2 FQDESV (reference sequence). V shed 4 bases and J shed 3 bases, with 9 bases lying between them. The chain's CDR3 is CASSSWTYTGELFF. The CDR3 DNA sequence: TGTGCCAGCAGCTCGTGGACGTACACCGGGGAGCTGTTTTTT. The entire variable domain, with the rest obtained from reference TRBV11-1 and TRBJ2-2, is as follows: EAEVAQSPRYKITEKSQAVAFWCDPISGHATLYWYRQILGQGPELLVQFQDESVVDDSQLPKDRFSAERLKGVDSTLKIQPAELGDSAMYLCASSSWTYTGELFFGEGSRLTVL.

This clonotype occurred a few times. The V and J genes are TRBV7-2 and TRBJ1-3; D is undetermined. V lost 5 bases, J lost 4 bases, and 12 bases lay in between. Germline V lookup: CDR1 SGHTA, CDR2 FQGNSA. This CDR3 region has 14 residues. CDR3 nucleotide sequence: TGTGCCAGCAGCATCAAGACAACCGGAAACACCATATATTTT. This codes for CASSIKTTGNTIYF.

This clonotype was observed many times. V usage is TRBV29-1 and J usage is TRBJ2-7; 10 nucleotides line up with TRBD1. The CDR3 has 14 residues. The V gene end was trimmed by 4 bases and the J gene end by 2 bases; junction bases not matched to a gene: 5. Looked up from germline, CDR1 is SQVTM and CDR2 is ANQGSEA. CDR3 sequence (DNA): TGCAGCGTTGTAAAGGACAGGGGGACCTACGAGCAGTACTTC. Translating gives CSVVKDRGTYEQYF.

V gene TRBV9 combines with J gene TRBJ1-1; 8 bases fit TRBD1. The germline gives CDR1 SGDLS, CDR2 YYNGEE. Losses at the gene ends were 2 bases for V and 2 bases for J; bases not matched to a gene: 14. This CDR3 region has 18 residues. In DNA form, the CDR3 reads TGTGCCAGCAGCGTTAATCCTATACAGGGGGAGGTAAACACTGAAGCTTTCTTT. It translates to CASSVNPIQGEVNTEAFF. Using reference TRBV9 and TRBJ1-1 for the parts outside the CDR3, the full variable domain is DSGVTQTPKHLITATGQRVTLRCSPRSGDLSVYWYQQSLDQGLQFLIQYYNGEERAKGNILERFSAQQFPDLHSELNLSSLELGDSALYFCASSVNPIQGEVNTEAFFGQGTRLTVV.

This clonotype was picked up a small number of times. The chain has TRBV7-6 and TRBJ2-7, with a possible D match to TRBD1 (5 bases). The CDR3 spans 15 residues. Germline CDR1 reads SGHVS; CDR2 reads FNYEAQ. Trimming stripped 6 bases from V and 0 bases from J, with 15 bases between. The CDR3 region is CASSSQGSGSYEQYF. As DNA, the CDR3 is TGTGCCAGCAGTTCCCAGGGATCCGGCTCCTACGAGCAGTACTTC.

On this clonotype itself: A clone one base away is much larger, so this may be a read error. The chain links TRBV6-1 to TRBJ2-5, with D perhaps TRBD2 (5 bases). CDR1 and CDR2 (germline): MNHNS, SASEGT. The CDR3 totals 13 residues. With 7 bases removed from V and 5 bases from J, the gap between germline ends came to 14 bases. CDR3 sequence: CASKASLAETQYF. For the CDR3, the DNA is TGTGCCAGCAAAGCTAGCCTAGCCGAGACCCAGTACTTC.

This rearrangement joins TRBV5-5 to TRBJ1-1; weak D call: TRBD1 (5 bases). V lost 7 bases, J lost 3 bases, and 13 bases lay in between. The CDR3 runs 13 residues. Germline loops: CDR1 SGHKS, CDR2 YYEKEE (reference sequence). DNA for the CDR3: TGTGCCAGCGGGGCAGGGACGTACACTGAAGCTTTCTTT. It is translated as CASGAGTYTEAFF. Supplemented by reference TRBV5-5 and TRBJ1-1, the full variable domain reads DAGVTQSPTHLIKTRGQQVTLRCSPISGHKSVSWYQQVLGQGPQFIFQYYEKEERGRGNFPDRFSARQFPNYSSELNVNALLLGDSALYLCASGAGTYTEAFFGQGTRLTVV.

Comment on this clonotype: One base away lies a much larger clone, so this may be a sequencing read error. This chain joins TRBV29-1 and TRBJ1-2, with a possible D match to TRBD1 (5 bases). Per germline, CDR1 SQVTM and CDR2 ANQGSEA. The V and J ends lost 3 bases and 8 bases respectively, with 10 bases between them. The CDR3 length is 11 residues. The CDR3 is CSVDRDEGYTF. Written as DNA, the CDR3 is TGCAGCGTTGACAGGGATGAGGGCTACACCTTC.

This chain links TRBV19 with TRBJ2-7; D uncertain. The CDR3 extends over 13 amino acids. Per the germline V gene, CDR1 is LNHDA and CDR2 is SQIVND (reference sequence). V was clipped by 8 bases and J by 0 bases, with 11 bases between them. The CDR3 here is CASVEMPSYEQYF. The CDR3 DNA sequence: TGTGCCAGTGTAGAGATGCCCTCCTACGAGCAGTACTTC.

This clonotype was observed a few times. The CDR3 sequence: CASSQVVYLGADEQYF. The CDR3 bases are TGCGCCAGCAGCCAAGTCGTATACCTTGGGGCGGATGAGCAGTACTTC. The chain has TRBV4-1 and TRBJ2-7; the D gene is possibly TRBD1 (5 bases). Trimming removed 1 base at V and 7 bases at J, with 20 bases between. The V gene's germline CDR1 is MGHRA and CDR2 YSYEKL. This CDR3 contains 16 residues.

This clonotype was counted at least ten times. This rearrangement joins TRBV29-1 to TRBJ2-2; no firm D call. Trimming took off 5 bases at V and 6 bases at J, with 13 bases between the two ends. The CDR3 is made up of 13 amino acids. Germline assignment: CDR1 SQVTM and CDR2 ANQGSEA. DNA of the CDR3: TGCAGCGTTCTCCTCACAACCTCCGGGGAGCTGTTTTTT. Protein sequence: CSVLLTTSGELFF.

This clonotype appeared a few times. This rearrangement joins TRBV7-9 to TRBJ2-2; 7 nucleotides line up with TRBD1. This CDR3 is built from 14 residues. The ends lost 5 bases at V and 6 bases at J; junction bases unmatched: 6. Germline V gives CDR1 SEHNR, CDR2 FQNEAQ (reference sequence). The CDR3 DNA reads TGTGCCAGCAGCCTATTAACAGGGGCCGGGGAGCTGTTTTTT. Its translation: CASSLLTGAGELFF.